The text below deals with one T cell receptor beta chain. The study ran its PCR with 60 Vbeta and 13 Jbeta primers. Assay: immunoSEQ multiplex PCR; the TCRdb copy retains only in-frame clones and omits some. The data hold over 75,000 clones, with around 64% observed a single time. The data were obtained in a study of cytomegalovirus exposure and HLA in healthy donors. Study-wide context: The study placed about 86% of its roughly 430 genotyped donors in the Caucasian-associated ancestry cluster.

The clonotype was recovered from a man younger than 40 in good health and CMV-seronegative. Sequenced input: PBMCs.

CDR3 in DNA: TGTGCCAGCAGCTTAGTTGAGGGGAACACTGAAGCTTTCTTT. Its protein is CASSLVEGNTEAFF. V gene TRBV7-2 combines with J gene TRBJ1-1, with D uncertain. The CDR3 has 14 residues. CDR1 is SGHTA, CDR2 FQGNSA, per germline. Trimming stripped 1 base from V and 1 base from J, with 7 bases between.